This TCR beta chain derives from a study of cytomegalovirus exposure and HLA in healthy donors. Whole-study context: Ancestry clustering placed roughly four fifths of some 400 genotyped donors in the Caucasian-associated cluster.

General study results and limits: Some V segments, including TRBV6-2 and TRBV6-3, were excluded as indistinguishable.

The CDR3 has 15 amino acids. The germline CDR1 and CDR2 sequences are LGHNA and YSLEER. Trimming took 0 bases from V and 0 from J, leaving 6 bases between them. Note on this clone: Its antigen is not known.

PCR employed 60 Vbeta and 13 Jbeta primers. Libraries were prepared by immunoSEQ multiplex PCR; TCRdb keeps only in-frame clonotypes and omits some of them. The sample includes 150,000 to 250,000 clones, 65% to 80% seen only once; the top ten take roughly 4.5%. This receptor was obtained from a woman in her 30s in good health and CMV-seropositive. Sequenced: PBMCs. The chain employs TRBV4-3 and TRBJ2-1; no definite D call. The CDR3 loop is CASSQDLVSYNEQFF. CDR3 sequence (DNA): TGCGCCAGCAGCCAAGATCTAGTCTCCTACAATGAGCAGTTCTTC.